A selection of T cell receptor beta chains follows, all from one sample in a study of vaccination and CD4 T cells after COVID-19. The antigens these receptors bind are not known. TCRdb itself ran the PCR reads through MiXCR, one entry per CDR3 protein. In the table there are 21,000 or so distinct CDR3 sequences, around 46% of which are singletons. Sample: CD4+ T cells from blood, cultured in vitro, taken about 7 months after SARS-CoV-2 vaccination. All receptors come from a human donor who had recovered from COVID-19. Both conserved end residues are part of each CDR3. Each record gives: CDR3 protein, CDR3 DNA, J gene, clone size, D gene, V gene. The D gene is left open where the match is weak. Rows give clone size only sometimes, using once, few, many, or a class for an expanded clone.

CDR3aa: CAISDTPGTGTYEQYF; CDR3nt: TGTGCCATCAGTGACACCCCCGGGACAGGGACCTACGAGCAGTACTTC; j_gene: TRBJ2-7; abundance: few; d_gene: TRBD1; v_gene: TRBV10-3
CDR3aa: CASSRQGLYSNQPQHF; CDR3nt: TGTGCCAGTAGTCGACAGGGACTTTATAGCAATCAGCCCCAGCATTTT; j_gene: TRBJ1-5; abundance: .; d_gene: TRBD1; v_gene: TRBV19
CDR3aa: CASSTTDTQYF; CDR3nt: TGTGCCAGCAGCACCACAGATACGCAGTATTTT; j_gene: TRBJ2-3; abundance: few; d_gene: .; v_gene: TRBV7-9
CDR3aa: CATSSLLAGGTDTQYF; CDR3nt: TGTGCCACCAGCAGTTTACTAGCGGGAGGCACAGATACGCAGTATTTT; j_gene: TRBJ2-3; abundance: few; d_gene: TRBD2; v_gene: TRBV15
CDR3aa: CASSFSGREETQYF; CDR3nt: TGTGCCAGCAGTTTTAGCGGGAGGGAAGAGACCCAGTACTTC; j_gene: TRBJ2-5; abundance: .; d_gene: TRBD2; v_gene: TRBV6-2/TRBV6-3
CDR3aa: CSALPVPGQGSGDTEAFF; CDR3nt: TGCAGCGCTCTTCCCGTCCCGGGACAGGGGAGTGGTGACACTGAAGCTTTCTTT; j_gene: TRBJ1-1; abundance: .; d_gene: TRBD1; v_gene: TRBV29-1
CDR3aa: CASSFTSGYEQYF; CDR3nt: TGTGCCAGCAGTTTTACTAGCGGCTACGAGCAGTACTTC; j_gene: TRBJ2-7; abundance: .; d_gene: TRBD2; v_gene: TRBV28
CDR3aa: CASSPSRDGNTEAFF; CDR3nt: TGTGCCAGCTCACCTAGCAGGGACGGGAACACTGAAGCTTTCTTT; j_gene: TRBJ1-1; abundance: .; d_gene: .; v_gene: TRBV18
CDR3aa: CASSDRQTYEQYF; CDR3nt: TGTGCCAGTTCCGACAGGCAAACCTACGAGCAGTACTTC; j_gene: TRBJ2-7; abundance: .; d_gene: .; v_gene: TRBV19
CDR3aa: CASSLAGPRDTQYF; CDR3nt: TGTGCCAGCAGCTTAGCCGGGCCCAGGGATACGCAGTATTTT; j_gene: TRBJ2-3; abundance: .; d_gene: .; v_gene: TRBV7-9
CDR3aa: CSAKRLAGVGDTQYF; CDR3nt: TGCAGTGCCAAACGGTTAGCGGGAGTAGGGGATACGCAGTATTTT; j_gene: TRBJ2-3; abundance: .; d_gene: TRBD2; v_gene: TRBV20-1
CDR3aa: CASSAPRGQTYEQYF; CDR3nt: TGTGCCAGCAGTGCACCACGGGGGCAAACCTACGAGCAGTACTTC; j_gene: TRBJ2-7; abundance: once; d_gene: .; v_gene: TRBV28
CDR3aa: CASSSGSWAGGFDQPQHF; CDR3nt: TGTGCCAGCAGCTCCGGGTCTTGGGCAGGGGGCTTCGATCAGCCCCAGCATTTT; j_gene: TRBJ1-5; abundance: once; d_gene: TRBD1; v_gene: TRBV7-9
CDR3aa: CATSGGGNQPQHF; CDR3nt: TGTGCCACCAGTGGCGGTGGGAATCAGCCCCAGCATTTT; j_gene: TRBJ1-5; abundance: few; d_gene: .; v_gene: TRBV24-1
CDR3aa: CASSQNRSPEQPQHF; CDR3nt: TGTGCCAGTAGCCAAAACAGGAGCCCCGAACAGCCCCAGCATTTT; j_gene: TRBJ1-5; abundance: few; d_gene: .; v_gene: TRBV19
CDR3aa: CASSLLRQPQHF; CDR3nt: TGTGCCAGCAGTTTATTAAGGCAGCCCCAGCATTTT; j_gene: TRBJ1-5; abundance: once; d_gene: .; v_gene: TRBV28
CDR3aa: CSARVLAEETQYF; CDR3nt: TGCAGTGCTAGAGTGCTAGCGGAAGAGACCCAGTACTTC; j_gene: TRBJ2-5; abundance: few; d_gene: TRBD2; v_gene: TRBV20-1
CDR3aa: CASSWDNTDTQYF; CDR3nt: TGTGCCAGCAGTTGGGACAACACAGATACGCAGTATTTT; j_gene: TRBJ2-3; abundance: .; d_gene: .; v_gene: TRBV6-5
CDR3aa: CASRPGGDSSGANVLTF; CDR3nt: TGTGCCAGCAGGCCGGGAGGGGATAGCTCTGGGGCCAACGTCCTGACTTTC; j_gene: TRBJ2-6; abundance: .; d_gene: TRBD2; v_gene: TRBV28
CDR3aa: CAGTSGRRSDTQYF; CDR3nt: TGTGCCGGAACTAGCGGGAGGAGGTCAGATACGCAGTATTTT; j_gene: TRBJ2-3; abundance: .; d_gene: TRBD2; v_gene: TRBV24-1
CDR3aa: CASRRPGQGRGGAYEQYF; CDR3nt: TGTGCCAGCCGTCGGCCGGGACAGGGGAGAGGGGGGGCCTACGAGCAGTACTTC; j_gene: TRBJ2-7; abundance: .; d_gene: TRBD1; v_gene: TRBV6-2/TRBV6-3
CDR3aa: CASSLVFQETQYF; CDR3nt: TGTGCCAGCAGCTTGGTCTTCCAAGAGACCCAGTACTTC; j_gene: TRBJ2-5; abundance: .; d_gene: .; v_gene: TRBV7-2
CDR3aa: CSASDRARTDTQYF; CDR3nt: TGCAGTGCTTCCGACAGGGCGCGCACAGATACGCAGTATTTT; j_gene: TRBJ2-3; abundance: .; d_gene: TRBD1; v_gene: TRBV20-1
CDR3aa: CASRGRAEQYF; CDR3nt: TGTGCCAGCAGAGGGAGGGCCGAGCAGTACTTC; j_gene: TRBJ2-7; abundance: .; d_gene: TRBD2; v_gene: TRBV27
CDR3aa: CASSPVEGDYGYTF; CDR3nt: TGTGCCAGCAGCCCAGTTGAGGGGGACTATGGCTACACCTTC; j_gene: TRBJ1-2; abundance: .; d_gene: .; v_gene: TRBV5-4
CDR3aa: CSARPGLAGGTDTQYF; CDR3nt: TGCAGTGCTAGACCGGGACTAGCGGGAGGCACAGATACGCAGTATTTT; j_gene: TRBJ2-3; abundance: few; d_gene: TRBD2; v_gene: TRBV20-1
CDR3aa: CASSEDRVSYEQYF; CDR3nt: TGTGCCAGCAGCGAGGACAGGGTATCCTACGAGCAGTACTTC; j_gene: TRBJ2-7; abundance: .; d_gene: TRBD1; v_gene: TRBV6-1
CDR3aa: CASSLVRTSGSIHNEQFF; CDR3nt: TGTGCCAGCAGCTTAGTACGGACTAGCGGGAGTATCCACAATGAGCAGTTCTTC; j_gene: TRBJ2-1; abundance: .; d_gene: TRBD2; v_gene: TRBV7-9
CDR3aa: CASSRGRETQYF; CDR3nt: TGTGCCAGCTCTCGGGGGCGGGAGACCCAGTACTTC; j_gene: TRBJ2-5; abundance: .; d_gene: .; v_gene: TRBV18
CDR3aa: CSVGRDAERTQYF; CDR3nt: TGCAGCGTTGGAAGGGATGCAGAGCGTACGCAGTATTTT; j_gene: TRBJ2-3; abundance: .; d_gene: .; v_gene: TRBV29-1
CDR3aa: CATSRVPGQGMNTEAFF; CDR3nt: TGTGCCACCAGCAGAGTTCCGGGACAGGGTATGAACACTGAAGCTTTCTTT; j_gene: TRBJ1-1; abundance: few; d_gene: TRBD1; v_gene: TRBV15
CDR3aa: CASSPPSGSYEQYF; CDR3nt: TGTGCCAGCTCACCACCTAGCGGGAGCTACGAGCAGTACTTC; j_gene: TRBJ2-7; abundance: .; d_gene: TRBD2; v_gene: TRBV18
CDR3aa: CASSQEASYEQYF; CDR3nt: TGTGCCAGCAGCCAAGAGGCCAGCTACGAGCAGTACTTC; j_gene: TRBJ2-7; abundance: once; d_gene: .; v_gene: TRBV4-2
CDR3aa: CASSFFNEQFF; CDR3nt: TGTGCCAGCAGCTTTTTCAATGAGCAGTTCTTC; j_gene: TRBJ2-1; abundance: .; d_gene: .; v_gene: TRBV7-2
CDR3aa: CASSLGSPGAFTDTQYF; CDR3nt: TGTGCCAGCAGCTTAGGCAGTCCGGGCGCGTTCACAGATACGCAGTATTTT; j_gene: TRBJ2-3; abundance: .; d_gene: .; v_gene: TRBV7-6
CDR3aa: CSARAGRRIETQYF; CDR3nt: TGCAGTGCTAGAGCCGGGAGGAGGATTGAGACCCAGTACTTC; j_gene: TRBJ2-5; abundance: .; d_gene: TRBD2; v_gene: TRBV20-1
CDR3aa: CATSDFPTVQFF; CDR3nt: TGTGCCACCAGTGATTTCCCTACGGTGCAGTTCTTC; j_gene: TRBJ2-1; abundance: few; d_gene: .; v_gene: TRBV24-1
CDR3aa: CSARGPSTDTQYF; CDR3nt: TGCAGTGCTAGAGGCCCTAGCACAGATACGCAGTATTTT; j_gene: TRBJ2-3; abundance: .; d_gene: .; v_gene: TRBV20-1
CDR3aa: CASSLPHVDEQYF; CDR3nt: TGTGCCAGCAGTTTACCCCACGTAGACGAGCAGTACTTC; j_gene: TRBJ2-7; abundance: .; d_gene: .; v_gene: TRBV28
CDR3aa: CASRSRQSGETQYF; CDR3nt: TGTGCCAGCAGATCTAGACAATCCGGAGAGACCCAGTACTTC; j_gene: TRBJ2-5; abundance: .; d_gene: .; v_gene: TRBV6-1
CDR3aa: CASSPQGQETQYF; CDR3nt: TGTGCCAGTAGTCCCCAGGGTCAAGAGACCCAGTACTTC; j_gene: TRBJ2-5; abundance: .; d_gene: .; v_gene: TRBV19
CDR3aa: CASSPRSVIEETQYF; CDR3nt: TGTGCCAGCTCACCAAGGTCAGTGATCGAAGAGACCCAGTACTTC; j_gene: TRBJ2-5; abundance: few; d_gene: .; v_gene: TRBV18
CDR3aa: CASRPGTSYEQYF; CDR3nt: TGTGCCAGTAGGCCCGGGACTTCCTACGAGCAGTACTTC; j_gene: TRBJ2-7; abundance: .; d_gene: .; v_gene: TRBV19
CDR3aa: CASSLRENTEAFF; CDR3nt: TGTGCCAGCAGTTTAAGAGAGAACACTGAAGCTTTCTTT; j_gene: TRBJ1-1; abundance: .; d_gene: .; v_gene: TRBV27
CDR3aa: CASSKDSQYSYEQYF; CDR3nt: TGTGCCAGCAGTAAGGACAGCCAGTACTCCTACGAGCAGTACTTC; j_gene: TRBJ2-7; abundance: .; d_gene: .; v_gene: TRBV6-1
CDR3aa: CASSIARGLETQYF; CDR3nt: TGTGCCAGTAGTATAGCTCGGGGCTTGGAGACCCAGTACTTC; j_gene: TRBJ2-5; abundance: .; d_gene: .; v_gene: TRBV19
CDR3aa: CASSVDLANTEAFF; CDR3nt: TGTGCCAGCAGCGTAGATTTGGCCAACACTGAAGCTTTCTTT; j_gene: TRBJ1-1; abundance: once; d_gene: .; v_gene: TRBV9
CDR3aa: CASSPRGWWVAGLDNEQFF; CDR3nt: TGTGCCAGCAGCCCCCGGGGATGGTGGGTGGCAGGACTAGACAATGAGCAGTTCTTC; j_gene: TRBJ2-1; abundance: .; d_gene: TRBD2; v_gene: TRBV7-2
CDR3aa: CASSEQSSYNSPLHF; CDR3nt: TGTGCCAGCAGTGAACAGAGCTCCTATAATTCACCCCTCCACTTT; j_gene: TRBJ1-6; abundance: .; d_gene: .; v_gene: TRBV2
CDR3aa: CASSIAGVYNEQFF; CDR3nt: TGTGCCAGTAGTATAGCGGGAGTTTACAATGAGCAGTTCTTC; j_gene: TRBJ2-1; abundance: few; d_gene: .; v_gene: TRBV19
CDR3aa: CSGGQADLTSYGYTF; CDR3nt: TGCAGTGGTGGACAGGCCGACCTAACGTCCTATGGCTACACCTTC; j_gene: TRBJ1-2; abundance: .; d_gene: TRBD1; v_gene: TRBV20-1
CDR3aa: CASSSGLYRTDTQYF; CDR3nt: TGTGCCAGTAGTAGCGGACTTTACCGCACAGATACGCAGTATTTT; j_gene: TRBJ2-3; abundance: .; d_gene: .; v_gene: TRBV19
CDR3aa: CASIRQGMPYEQYF; CDR3nt: TGTGCCAGCATCCGACAGGGTATGCCATACGAGCAGTACTTC; j_gene: TRBJ2-7; abundance: .; d_gene: TRBD1; v_gene: TRBV27
CDR3aa: CASSALMGGQPQHF; CDR3nt: TGTGCCAGCAGTGCCCTCATGGGGGGTCAGCCCCAGCATTTT; j_gene: TRBJ1-5; abundance: few; d_gene: .; v_gene: TRBV6-1
CDR3aa: CASSSSTSGRLKQYF; CDR3nt: .; j_gene: TRBJ2-7; abundance: .; d_gene: .; v_gene: TRBV6-5